One sample yielded the 9 T cell receptor beta chains listed below, sequenced in a study of cytomegalovirus exposure and HLA in healthy donors. PCR amplification relied on 60 Vbeta primers (plus 13 Jbeta primers). The table came from immunoSEQ multiplex PCR; TCRdb's copy has only in-frame clones and leaves some out. This repertoire includes approximately 100,000 clones. The sequenced sample was PBMCs. The receptors here all came from a man aged 50 to 60 in good health and CMV-seronegative.

The chain combines TRBV10-3 with TRBJ2-2, with TRBD1 matching 7 bases. This CDR3 region has 14 residues. The V segment lost 7 bases and the J segment 0 bases; nucleotides outside the gene matches: 2. In germline, CDR1 is ENHRY, CDR2 SYGVKD. The CDR3 spells CAIKGTANTGELFF. CDR3 DNA: TGTGCCATCAAAGGGACAGCGAACACCGGGGAGCTGTTTTTT.

V is TRBV14 and J is TRBJ2-6; 8 bases match TRBD2. The CDR3 covers 16 residues. The V gene's germline CDR1 is SGHDN and CDR2 FVKESK. Unmatched junction bases numbered 2, after V lost 4 bases and J lost 0 bases. As DNA, the CDR3 is TGTGCCAGCAGCCGGCGGGGGGCCTCTGGGGCCAACGTCCTGACTTTC. Encoded protein: CASSRRGASGANVLTF.

The chain links TRBV2 to TRBJ2-1; TRBD2 is a possible D gene (6 bases). Germline assignment: CDR1 SNHLY and CDR2 FYNNEI. This CDR3 spans 13 amino acids. Between the trimmed V and J ends, which lost 6 bases and 6 bases, there was a span of 12 bases. The CDR3 region is CASRSGAVNEQFF. CDR3 in DNA: TGTGCCAGCAGGTCGGGAGCCGTCAATGAGCAGTTCTTC. The variable domain in full, with the rest retrieved from reference TRBV2 and TRBJ2-1, is EPEVTQTPSHQVTQMGQEVILRCVPISNHLYFYWYRQILGQKVEFLVSFYNNEISEKSEIFDDQFSVERPDGSNFTLKIRSTKLEDSAMYFCASRSGAVNEQFFGPGTRLTVL.

This rearrangement joins TRBV7-4 to TRBJ2-1; 8 positions agree with TRBD2. With 4 bases clipped from V and 2 bases from J, the junction kept 19 bases outside the gene matches. From germline, CDR1 is SGHVT and CDR2 SQSDAQ. The CDR3 totals 20 residues. CDR3 loop: CASSYSVRLAINKTYNEQFF. In DNA form, the CDR3 reads TGTGCCAGCAGCTATTCAGTGAGACTAGCGATAAACAAGACCTACAATGAGCAGTTCTTC.

The chain combines TRBV6-6 with TRBJ2-1, with TRBD1 as a possible D gene (6 bases). Trimming removed 5 bases from V and 16 bases from J, with 15 bases in between. This CDR3 region has 11 residues. Germline loops: CDR1 MNHNY, CDR2 SVGAGI (reference sequence). CDR3 nucleotide sequence: TGTGCCAGCAGTACGAGGACAGCTCCTTTCTTC. It specifies CASSTRTAPFF.

The CDR3 is CASADPSGGGEQFF. The CDR3, as DNA: TGCGCCAGCGCGGACCCTAGCGGGGGGGGTGAGCAGTTCTTC. The rearrangement uses TRBV5-1 and TRBJ2-1; TRBD2 aligns across 12 bases. The length of the CDR3 is 14 residues. Unmatched junction bases numbered 8, after V lost 7 bases and J lost 9 bases. The germline V gene encodes CDR1 SGHRS and CDR2 YFSETQ.

The chain combines TRBV20-1 with TRBJ2-7, with 7 bases identical to TRBD2. The V and J ends lost 7 bases and 5 bases, in that order; junction bases with no gene match: 5. The CDR3 consists of 11 residues. Germline V gene lookup returns CDR1 DFQATT and CDR2 SNEGSKA (reference sequence). The CDR3 nucleotides are TGCAGTGGGGGAGGGTGGAACGAGCAGTACTTC. Translated, it gives CSGGGWNEQYF.

V and J are TRBV2 and TRBJ1-1, with TRBD1 matching 7 bases. The germline gives CDR1 SNHLY, CDR2 FYNNEI. With V trimmed by 7 bases and J by 0 bases, 2 bases remained unmatched. There are 13 residues in the CDR3. The CDR3 region has the DNA TGTGCCAGCACGGGACAGATGAACACTGAAGCTTTCTTT. It translates to CASTGQMNTEAFF.

The chain employs TRBV18 and TRBJ2-5; 7 nucleotides agree with TRBD2. The CDR3 is 13 residues long. Germline CDR1 is KGHSH and CDR2 is LQKENI. V lost 6 bases to trimming and J lost 5 bases; unmatched junction nucleotides: 6. CDR3 sequence (DNA): TGTGCCAGCTCCGAGCGGGGACGCGAGACCCAGTACTTC. Translation gives CASSERGRETQYF.